This T cell receptor (beta chain) emerged from a study of long-term antiretroviral therapy in people with HIV. General study results and limits: The ART regimens used between 2004 and 2017 may be less effective than current ones.

As for this clone: What it recognizes is unknown.

Assay version v3.0 of immunoSEQ was used, and it was run at survey level. Sequencing was directed toward about 40,000-55,000 T-cell genomes in each sample. Assay used: immunoSEQ multiplex PCR; TCRdb lists only in-frame clones, some missing. The repertoire holds tens of thousands of clones, with 76% as singletons. The V gene lost 1 base and the J gene lost 2 bases, with 8 bases spanning the gap. The CDR3 runs 13 residues. The germline V gene has CDR1 SQVTM and CDR2 ANQGSEA. The study drew at least one pre-ART and at least two post-ART PBMC samples from every donor. V is TRBV29-1 and J is TRBJ1-2, with no clear D. The receptor comes from a woman aged 40 to 50 with HIV. Sequencing was performed on unsorted PBMCs, taken 0.5 years after starting antiretroviral therapy. CDR3 sequence (DNA): TGCAGCGTTGAAGCGGGTTTCAACTATGGCTACACCTTC. Protein sequence: CSVEAGFNYGYTF. The whole variable domain, remainder taken from reference TRBV29-1 and TRBJ1-2, is SAVISQKPSRDICQRGTSLTIQCQVDSQVTMMFWYRQQPGQSLTLIATANQGSEATYESGFVIDKFPISRPNLTFSTLTVSNMSPEDSSIYLCSVEAGFNYGYTFGSGTRLTVV.